This T cell receptor beta chain was obtained from a study of blood T cell repertoires in COVID-19. Study as a whole: COVID-19 samples, acute and convalescent, were from the United States, Italy and Spain.

The repertoire was sequenced with immunoSEQ multiplex PCR; TCRdb's copy has only in-frame clones and lacks some. The profile shows roughly 170,000 clones, about 86% of them singletons. This CDR3 spans 16 amino acids. From germline, CDR1 is KGHSH and CDR2 LQKENI. Unmatched junction bases numbered 7, after V lost 4 bases and J lost 0 bases. The receptor was isolated from a man between 65 and 80 years old with active or convalescent COVID-19. The sequencing input was peripheral blood. The chain has TRBV18 and TRBJ2-5; 8 bases are a match to TRBD1. The CDR3 loop reads CASSQQGQAYQETQYF. The CDR3 DNA reads TGTGCCAGCTCACAACAGGGACAGGCATACCAAGAGACCCAGTACTTC. Variable domain in full (rest from reference TRBV18 and TRBJ2-5): NAGVMQNPRHLVRRRGQEARLRCSPMKGHSHVYWYRQLPEEGLKFMVYLQKENIIDESGMPKERFSAEFPKEGPSILRIQQVVRGDSAAYFCASSQQGQAYQETQYFGPGTRLLVL.